This entry lists 10 T cell receptor beta chains sequenced from one sample in a study of shared clonotypes between healthy human individuals. Assay used: immunoSEQ multiplex PCR; TCRdb lists only in-frame clones, some missing. This table holds approximately 2,300,000 clones, approximately 90% found once. Sequences were obtained from naive CD4+ T cells from PBMCs. Stated subset: CD45RA+ positively selected. The origin of the receptors is a man younger than 35 in good health. Some clones in this sample may be carry-over from other donors' samples.

This sequence joins TRBV28 and TRBJ2-7; no firm D call. From germline, CDR1 is MDHEN and CDR2 SYDVKM. Trimming removed 4 bases at V and 1 base at J, with 8 bases between. CDR3 size: 13 residues. In DNA, the CDR3 is TGTGCCAGCAGTTCGGTCCCTTCCTACGAGCAGTACTTC. This translates into CASSSVPSYEQYF.

CDR3 region: CSVQGLVAHNEQFF. The CDR3 bases are TGCAGCGTCCAGGGACTAGTGGCCCACAATGAGCAGTTCTTC. The chain has TRBV29-1 and TRBJ2-1; 8 bases line up with TRBD2. Germline lookup yields CDR1 SQVTM and CDR2 ANQGSEA. This CDR3 spans 14 amino acids. Trimming took 6 bases from V and 5 from J; bases not matched to a gene: 9.

This clone has more than one count but fewer than ten. The chain carries TRBV2 and TRBJ1-2; possibly TRBD1 for D (5 bases). The germline V and J ends were trimmed by 1 base and 3 bases, with 6 bases remaining between them. The CDR3 sequence is 13 residues long. The germline gives CDR1 SNHLY, CDR2 FYNNEI. The CDR3 DNA is TGTGCCAGCAGTGAAGGGGGCTACTATGGCTACACCTTC. This sequence encodes CASSEGGYYGYTF.

The chain has TRBV18 and TRBJ1-2; 11 nucleotides align to TRBD1. The germline V gene encodes CDR1 KGHSH and CDR2 LQKENI. The CDR3 spans 15 residues. V shed 6 bases and J 5 bases; nucleotides not matched to a gene: 8. CDR3 in amino acids: CASSRRDRGSYGYTF. Here the CDR3 DNA reads TGTGCCAGCTCCCGACGGGACAGGGGGTCGTATGGCTACACCTTC.

The rearrangement uses TRBV9 and TRBJ2-1; the D gene is possibly TRBD2 (5 bases). This CDR3 has 16 amino acids. V shed 0 bases and J shed 1 base, with 11 bases lying between them. Germline CDR1 is SGDLS and CDR2 is YYNGEE. CDR3 in amino acids: CASSVGGRRSYNEQFF. Written as DNA, the CDR3 is TGTGCCAGCAGCGTAGGGGGTAGGAGGTCCTACAATGAGCAGTTCTTC.

V gene TRBV5-6 combines with J gene TRBJ2-7; D tentatively reads TRBD1 or TRBD2 (5 bases each). Trimming stripped 4 bases from V and 4 bases from J, with 18 bases between. CDR3 length equals 15 residues. Germline V gene sequence: CDR1 SGHDT, CDR2 YYEEEE. CDR3 loop: CASSPGTEVVYEQYF. The CDR3 DNA reads TGTGCCAGCAGCCCAGGGACGGAGGTTGTGTACGAGCAGTACTTC. The variable domain in full, completed from reference TRBV5-6 and TRBJ2-7, reads DAGVTQSPTHLIKTRGQQVTLRCSPKSGHDTVSWYQQALGQGPQFIFQYYEEEERQRGNFPDRFSGHQFPNYSSELNVNALLLGDSALYLCASSPGTEVVYEQYFGPGTRLTVT.

V is TRBV19 and J is TRBJ1-2; the D gene is possibly TRBD1 (6 bases). Trimming shortened V by 5 bases and J by 8 bases, and 15 bases separated the two germline ends. The CDR3 runs 13 residues. CDR1 LNHDA and CDR2 SQIVND come from the germline V gene (reference sequence). The CDR3 region is CASSVPGGLGYTF. CDR3 DNA sequence: TGTGCCAGTAGTGTCCCCGGGGGGCTCGGCTACACCTTC.

The chain uses TRBV29-1 and TRBJ1-3, with unresolved D. Germline CDR1 SQVTM, CDR2 ANQGSEA. V was pared by 0 bases and J by 0 bases, with 6 bases between. This CDR3 has 14 amino acids. The CDR3 bases are TGCAGCGTTGAAGAGCTCGGCTCTGGAAACACCATATATTTT. Residues: CSVEELGSGNTIYF.

The chain combines TRBV6-1 with TRBJ1-2, with D possibly TRBD1 on 5 matching bases. The V and J ends lost 8 bases and 13 bases respectively, with 14 bases between them. Germline V gene data show CDR1 as MNHNS and CDR2 as SASEGT. The CDR3 totals 10 residues. CDR3: CASGRDHLTF. CDR3 bases: TGTGCCAGCGGACGGGACCACCTCACCTTC.

J is TRBJ2-1 and V is TRBV29-1; 8 bases match TRBD2. Germline trimming cut 2 bases from V and 4 bases from J; bases unmatched to any gene: 4. The CDR3 contains 14 residues. Germline lookup yields CDR1 SQVTM and CDR2 ANQGSEA. The chain's CDR3 is CSVERTSIYNEQFF. CDR3 DNA: TGCAGCGTTGAAAGGACTAGCATTTACAATGAGCAGTTCTTC.